These 27 T cell receptor beta chains originate from one sample sequenced in a study of CD8 T cells in Susac syndrome (dated by TCRdb to 2018 to 2020). Library construction relied on the immunoSEQ multiplex PCR assay. RNA was extracted with the RNeasy kit and roughly 0.5 to 1 ug was reverse transcribed using random hexamers. TCRdb redid the processing of the public reads, applying fastp at Q25 and MiXCR, and retained in-frame beta chains. Each CDR3 protein appears once, grouped with its most common genes and DNA. The sample profile shows roughly 110,000 distinct CDR3 sequences; 92% of them were found once. The ten largest clones capture about 0.12% of the sample. Source material: CD8+ T cells from PBMCs. These receptors all stem from a human donor in good health.

The V call is TRBV12-2, the J call TRBJ2-7; the table's TRBD2 call for D was not verified on the DNA. TRBV12-2 represents a pseudogene. The CDR3 loop spans 14 amino acids. The CDR3 DNA reads TGTGCAAGTCGCGAGGCCCTTATGTTTACGGAGCAGTACTTC. Its protein product is CASREALMFTEQYF.

The chain joins TRBV20-1 to TRBJ2-3; the D is unclear. This CDR3 region has 11 residues. The germline V and J ends were trimmed by 4 bases and 2 bases, with 4 bases remaining between them. CDR1 DFQATT and CDR2 SNEGSKA come from the germline V gene (reference sequence). The CDR3 sequence is CSAKITDTQYF. The CDR3 DNA reads as TGCAGTGCTAAGATCACAGATACGCAGTATTTT.

V is TRBV6-2 or TRBV6-3 and J is TRBJ2-5; 9 bases fit TRBD2. Per germline, CDR1 MNHEY and CDR2 SVGEGT. V trimming: 4 bases; J trimming: 0 bases; junction bases outside the gene matches: 9. This CDR3 region has 17 residues. CDR3: CASSSPGLAADQETQYF. Written as DNA, the CDR3 is TGTGCCAGCAGTTCTCCGGGACTAGCAGCCGACCAAGAGACCCAGTACTTC.

In DNA form, the CDR3 reads TGTGCCAGCACGGGACCGGGGGGGCGGAGCACAGATACGCAGTATTTT. It codes for CASTGPGGRSTDTQYF. The rearrangement joins TRBV2 to TRBJ2-3; 8 bases match TRBD2. The CDR3 has 16 residues. V was pared by 7 bases and J by 0 bases, with 9 bases of the junction left unmatched. Germline loops: CDR1 SNHLY, CDR2 FYNNEI.

This clonotype is a singleton in its sample. V and J are TRBV7-8 and TRBJ2-3; 7 bases align to TRBD2. The germline CDR1 and CDR2 sequences are SGHVS and FQNEAQ. The CDR3 runs 17 residues. J was trimmed by 1 base and V by 1 base; bases with no gene match: 8. CDR3: CASSLGSAGRRTDTQYF. The CDR3 nucleotides are TGTGCCAGCAGCTTAGGGTCAGCGGGGAGACGCACAGATACGCAGTATTTT.

The chain uses TRBV27 and TRBJ2-2; no definite D call. Germline V gene sequence: CDR1 MNHEY, CDR2 SMNVEV (reference sequence). This CDR3 comprises 17 residues. The V gene lost 0 bases and the J gene lost 0 bases, with 11 bases spanning the gap. CDR3 nucleotide sequence: TGTGCCAGCAGTTTATCGACGGCCAAGGCGAACACCGGGGAGCTGTTTTTT. Its translation: CASSLSTAKANTGELFF.

The chain uses TRBV11-2 and TRBJ2-3; 10 bases agree with TRBD1. From germline, CDR1 is SGHAT and CDR2 FQNNGV. V lost 2 bases and J lost 3; bases outside the gene matches: 5. This CDR3 has 16 residues. Here the CDR3 reads CASSLMEGQGTDTQYF. CDR3 nucleotide sequence: TGTGCCAGCAGCTTAATGGAGGGACAGGGGACAGATACGCAGTATTTT.

This chain links TRBV5-4 with TRBJ2-7; D call uncertain. V was trimmed by 2 bases and J by 1 base, leaving 7 bases between them. The germline gives CDR1 SGHNT, CDR2 YYREEE (reference sequence). The CDR3 is 13 amino acids. CDR3 coding DNA: TGTGCCAGCAGCTTCCCGCAGTCCTACGAGCAGTACTTC. Translating it yields CASSFPQSYEQYF.

The chain couples TRBV14 to TRBJ1-1; 7 positions match TRBD1. The CDR3 spans 14 residues. With V trimmed by 5 bases and J by 4 bases, 7 bases remained unmatched. Per the germline V gene, CDR1 is SGHDN and CDR2 is FVKESK. DNA for the CDR3: TGTGCCAGCAGCGTACAGGGGTGGGCCACTGAAGCTTTCTTT. Translated: CASSVQGWATEAFF. Complete variable domain (other parts from reference TRBV14 and TRBJ1-1): EAGVTQFPSHSVIEKGQTVTLRCDPISGHDNLYWYRRVMGKEIKFLLHFVKESKQDESGMPNNRFLAERTGGTYSTLKVQPAELEDSGVYFCASSVQGWATEAFFGQGTRLTVV.

V and J are TRBV5-6 and TRBJ1-2; D may be TRBD1 (5 bases). Trimming pared 1 base from V and 8 bases from J, leaving 9 bases between. The length of the CDR3 is 12 residues. Germline-derived CDR1 and CDR2 are SGHDT and YYEEEE. The DNA of the CDR3 is TGTGCCAGCAGCTTGTCGGGGGAAGGCTACACCTTC. Amino acids: CASSLSGEGYTF.

This chain joins TRBV19 and TRBJ1-2; TRBD1 matches 11 bases. In germline, CDR1 is LNHDA, CDR2 SQIVND (reference sequence). V trimming: 7 bases; J trimming: 4 bases; junction bases outside the gene matches: 5. The CDR3 spans 14 residues. CDR3 DNA: TGTGCCAGTACCCGGGACAGGGGGTTCTATGGCTACACCTTC. Amino acid sequence: CASTRDRGFYGYTF.

This clonotype was observed a single time. This rearrangement joins TRBV20-1 to TRBJ1-2; 9 bases are shared with TRBD1. V shed 0 bases and J 4 bases; nucleotides not matched to a gene: 18. The CDR3 is 19 residues long. Germline CDR1 DFQATT, CDR2 SNEGSKA (reference sequence). DNA of the CDR3: TGCAGTGCTAGAGATCCCACTGCCGGGACAGGGTCGTCCGGCTATGGCTACACCTTC. This translates into CSARDPTAGTGSSGYGYTF.

This chain joins TRBV6-2 or TRBV6-3 and TRBJ1-6, with TRBD1 matching over 10 bases. V gave up 4 bases and J gave up 7 bases; unmatched junction bases: 7. Germline CDR1 reads MNHEY; CDR2 reads SVGEGT. This CDR3 is 16 amino acids long. The CDR3 DNA reads as TGTGCCAGCAGTTCACTCGGACAGGGGGAGAATTCACCCCTCCACTTT. The encoded protein is CASSSLGQGENSPLHF.

The chain uses TRBV29-1 and TRBJ1-1; D is ambiguous. The CDR3 sequence is 13 residues long. Germline V gene data show CDR1 as SQVTM and CDR2 as ANQGSEA. V was shortened by 5 bases and J by 3 bases, with 13 bases between the two germline ends. CDR3 in amino acids: CSVQLGRDTEAFF. CDR3 sequence (DNA): TGCAGCGTTCAACTTGGTCGGGACACTGAAGCTTTCTTT. The complete variable domain, with remaining parts taken from reference TRBV29-1 and TRBJ1-1, reads SAVISQKPSRDICQRGTSLTIQCQVDSQVTMMFWYRQQPGQSLTLIATANQGSEATYESGFVIDKFPISRPNLTFSTLTVSNMSPEDSSIYLCSVQLGRDTEAFFGQGTRLTVV.

This clonotype has a handful of counts. This chain's CDR3 is CASSPRQGYQPQHF. In DNA form, the CDR3 reads TGTGCCAGCAGTCCCCGGCAGGGCTATCAGCCCCAGCATTTT. The chain carries TRBV6-1 and TRBJ1-5; a possible D gene is TRBD1 (5 bases). This CDR3 comprises 14 residues. V lost 5 bases and J lost 5, with 13 bases in between. Germline CDR1 MNHNS, CDR2 SASEGT.

CDR3 sequence reads: CASSQDARSSYEQYF. CDR3 in DNA: TGCGCCAGCAGCCAAGATGCCAGATCCTCCTACGAGCAGTACTTC. V and J are TRBV4-3 and TRBJ2-7, with D uncertain. Trimming removed 0 bases from V and 0 bases from J, with 9 bases in between. This CDR3 contains 15 residues. CDR1 and CDR2 from the germline V gene are LGHNA and YSLEER.

In this sample, this clonotype turned up once. V usage is TRBV5-4 and J usage is TRBJ1-1, with D maybe TRBD1 (6 bases). V lost 5 bases and J lost 0, with 8 bases in between. CDR3 length: 13 residues. Germline V CDR1 and CDR2: SGHNT, YYREEE (reference sequence). The CDR3 region is CASRPGVNTEAFF. In DNA, the CDR3 is TGTGCCAGCAGGCCAGGGGTGAACACTGAAGCTTTCTTT.

This chain joins TRBV7-9 and TRBJ1-1; no firm D call. Germline V lookup: CDR1 SEHNR, CDR2 FQNEAQ (reference sequence). This CDR3 has 16 amino acids. V was shortened by 4 bases and J by 0 bases, with 15 bases between the two germline ends. CDR3 coding DNA: TGTGCCAGCAGCTCGCCAGCGGGAGTCATGAACACTGAAGCTTTCTTT. It yields the protein CASSSPAGVMNTEAFF.

The chain recombines TRBV11-2 with TRBJ2-5; 11 nucleotides align to TRBD2. The CDR3 length is 19 residues. Per germline, CDR1 SGHAT and CDR2 FQNNGV. The V and J ends lost 5 bases and 2 bases, in that order; junction bases with no gene match: 16. CDR3 in DNA: TGTGCCAGCAGCCCCCCGCGGCTAGCGGGAGGAAGATGGCAAGAGACCCAGTACTTC. It is translated as CASSPPRLAGGRWQETQYF.

The chain carries TRBV3-1 and TRBJ2-2; D is ambiguous. CDR3 length: 14 residues. Looked up from germline, CDR1 is LGHDT and CDR2 is YNNKEL (reference sequence). The germline V and J ends were trimmed by 4 bases and 0 bases, with 6 bases remaining between them. In DNA form, the CDR3 reads TGTGCCAGCAGCCGCAGACCGAACACCGGGGAGCTGTTTTTT. Translating gives CASSRRPNTGELFF.

V and J are TRBV27 and TRBJ2-3; 8 bases map to TRBD1. Trimming removed 6 bases from V and 5 bases from J; junction bases left unmatched: 16. The CDR3 runs to 17 residues. The V gene's germline CDR1 is MNHEY and CDR2 SMNVEV (reference sequence). The CDR3 sequence: CASREGAGGASLDTQYF. As DNA, the CDR3 is TGTGCCAGCAGGGAAGGGGCAGGGGGCGCCTCTTTAGATACGCAGTATTTT.

The V call is TRBV7-9, the J call TRBJ1-1; D is uncertain. This CDR3 has 14 residues. Germline assignment: CDR1 SEHNR and CDR2 FQNEAQ (reference sequence). Trimming pared 5 bases from V and 3 bases from J, leaving 13 bases between. CDR3 region: CASSRHQVDTEAFF. CDR3 DNA: TGTGCCAGCAGCCGACACCAGGTGGACACTGAAGCTTTCTTT.

This rearrangement joins TRBV19 to TRBJ2-1; D unclear. V shed 5 bases and J shed 6 bases, with 17 bases lying between them. Germline-derived CDR1 and CDR2 are LNHDA and SQIVND (reference sequence). The CDR3 spans 15 residues. The CDR3 loop reads CASSSTSKRINEQFF. In DNA, the CDR3 is TGTGCCAGTAGTTCAACCTCGAAACGGATCAATGAGCAGTTCTTC.

V is TRBV4-2 and J is TRBJ1-3; no reliable D call. This CDR3 has 12 amino acids. Germline CDR1 reads LGHNA; CDR2 reads YNFKEQ. Trimming removed 6 bases at V and 8 bases at J, with 11 bases between. In DNA, the CDR3 is TGTGCCAGCAGTTTTAATCTGGACACCATATATTTT. Translation gives CASSFNLDTIYF.

This chain uses TRBV27 with TRBJ2-1, with D possibly TRBD1 on 5 matching bases. Trimming pared 8 bases from V and 6 bases from J, leaving 11 bases between. Per the germline V gene, CDR1 is MNHEY and CDR2 is SMNVEV (reference sequence). The CDR3 covers 12 residues. CDR3 amino acids: CASSRQTNEQFF. The CDR3 DNA sequence: TGTGCCAGCTCTCGACAGACCAATGAGCAGTTCTTC.

The chain is built from TRBV3-1 and TRBJ1-1, with D hard to call. Looked up from germline, CDR1 is LGHDT and CDR2 is YNNKEL (reference sequence). V dropped 4 bases and J dropped 7 bases, with 10 bases sitting between them. The CDR3 consists of 12 residues. CDR3 region: CASSPRVNEAFF. The CDR3 nucleotides are TGTGCCAGCAGCCCAAGGGTTAATGAAGCTTTCTTT. Supplemented by reference TRBV3-1 and TRBJ1-1, the full variable domain reads DTAVSQTPKYLVTQMGNDKSIKCEQNLGHDTMYWYKQDSKKFLKIMFSYNNKELIINETVPNRFSPKSPDKAHLNLHINSLELGDSAVYFCASSPRVNEAFFGQGTRLTVV.

The gene calls are TRBV20-1 and TRBJ2-3, with a possible D match to TRBD1 (6 bases). V shed 6 bases and J shed 4 bases, with 11 bases lying between them. The CDR3 is made up of 12 amino acids. CDR1 is DFQATT and CDR2 is SNEGSKA in the germline V gene (reference sequence). The CDR3 nucleotides read TGCAGTGCCAGGACAGAGCCAGATACGCAGTATTTT. This codes for CSARTEPDTQYF.